This entry concerns a single T cell receptor (beta chain). Its cognate antigen is unknown. This entry is derived from a study of cytomegalovirus exposure and HLA in healthy donors. In the study overall: Out of about 190 million T cells, an earlier analysis found over 90 million unique TCR beta sequences in total.

A multiplex PCR was run with 60 Vbeta primers and 13 Jbeta primers. Sequenced by immunoSEQ multiplex PCR; TCRdb stores in-frame clones only, minus some. This listing includes 150,000 to 250,000 clones. Study-wide results and caveats: A missense variant in DCLRE1C was later tied to TCR beta V- and J-gene trimming. Segments of the TCR beta V type were, in most cases, productive about 90% or about 30% of the time in an earlier analysis.

The clonotype was recovered from a boy aged 5 to 17 in good health and CMV-seronegative. The sequencing sample was made of PBMCs.

For the CDR3, the DNA is TGTGCCAGCAGTTTCGGAGATGAAAAACTGTTTTTT. Residues: CASSFGDEKLFF. The chain couples TRBV27 to TRBJ1-4; unclear D gene. The CDR3 totals 12 residues. In germline, CDR1 is MNHEY, CDR2 SMNVEV (reference sequence). V lost 3 bases and J lost 6, with 5 bases in between.